These 8 T cell receptor beta chains came from one sample sequenced in a study of identical twins. In TCRdb, the 5' RACE reads were re-called with MiXCR into one record per CDR3 protein. The sample includes about 340,000 distinct CDR3 sequences, 12% of them seen just once. The same sample was also studied in work on yellow fever vaccine responses in identical twins.

The sample comprised CD8+ T cells sorted from blood. These receptors came from a woman between 18 and 29 years old in good health.

In its sample, this clonotype was seen many times. The V and J genes are TRBV9 and TRBJ2-5; tentative D call: TRBD2 (5 bases). CDR1 is SGDLS, CDR2 YYNGEE, per germline. The CDR3 totals 15 residues. V lost 0 bases and J lost 2, with 11 bases in between. The CDR3 DNA reads as TGTGCCAGCAGCGTAGCTCACGGGATACAAGAGACCCAGTACTTC. Its translation is CASSVAHGIQETQYF.

This clonotype has more than one count but fewer than ten. V is TRBV3-1 and J is TRBJ1-1, with TRBD1 matching over 7 bases. Per the germline V gene, CDR1 is LGHDT and CDR2 is YNNKEL (reference sequence). The CDR3 runs to 17 residues. V lost 2 bases to trimming and J lost 1 base; unmatched junction nucleotides: 10. The CDR3 DNA is TGTGCCAGCAGCCAAACAAGGACAGGAGGTCGGAACACTGAAGCTTTCTTT. Translated: CASSQTRTGGRNTEAFF.

This clonotype was seen ten or more times. The genes are TRBV4-1 and TRBJ1-1; no clear D. The CDR3 sequence is 15 residues long. Trimming removed 0 bases from V and 1 base from J, with 9 bases in between. The germline CDR1 and CDR2 sequences are MGHRA and YSYEKL. CDR3 in DNA: TGCGCCAGCAGCCAAGAACCCGGCCAGAACACTGAAGCTTTCTTT. Amino acids: CASSQEPGQNTEAFF.

Ten or more counts support this clonotype. The chain uses TRBV11-2 and TRBJ2-7; D perhaps matches TRBD1 (5 bases). The V end lost 4 bases, the J end lost 0 bases, and 10 bases lay between the germline ends. Per the germline V gene, CDR1 is SGHAT and CDR2 is FQNNGV. The CDR3 loop spans 14 amino acids. This CDR3 reads CASSSTVGSYEQYF. The CDR3 region has the DNA TGTGCCAGCAGCTCGACAGTGGGCTCCTACGAGCAGTACTTC.

V usage is TRBV4-1 and J usage is TRBJ2-1; D is tentatively TRBD1 or TRBD2 (5 bases each). Germline loops: CDR1 MGHRA, CDR2 YSYEKL. V lost 4 bases and J 8 bases, leaving 18 bases between the germline ends. This CDR3 comprises 15 residues. For the CDR3, the DNA is TGCGCCAGCAGCCTAACAGGATTCACGCGGGATGAGCAGTTCTTC. It translates to CASSLTGFTRDEQFF.

This clonotype was counted between two and nine times. This sequence joins TRBV29-1 and TRBJ2-7, with a weak D call TRBD2 (5 bases). There are 11 residues in the CDR3. Germline CDR1 SQVTM, CDR2 ANQGSEA. Trimming stripped 2 bases from V and 7 bases from J, with 9 bases between. CDR3 DNA sequence: TGCAGCGTTGAACTAGCCGGTGAGCAGTACGTC. Residues: CSVELAGEQYV.

The table lists this clonotype with a few counts. V usage is TRBV20-1 and J usage is TRBJ2-7; 8 nucleotides agree with TRBD1. The CDR3 sequence is 12 residues long. Germline CDR1 DFQATT, CDR2 SNEGSKA (reference sequence). V trimming: 4 bases; J trimming: 3 bases; junction bases outside the gene matches: 2. CDR3 amino acids: CSATTGGYEQYF. The CDR3 DNA reads TGCAGTGCTACCACAGGGGGCTACGAGCAGTACTTC.

The chain carries TRBV5-1 and TRBJ2-1, with no clear D. V dropped 5 bases and J dropped 4 bases, with 10 bases sitting between them. The germline V gene encodes CDR1 SGHRS and CDR2 YFSETQ. The CDR3 totals 13 residues. Here the CDR3 DNA reads TGCGCCAGCAGGGCAGCAAGTTACAATGAGCAGTTCTTC. As protein: CASRAASYNEQFF.